The rows below give T cell receptor beta chains drawn from one sample of a study of CD4 and CD8 cells across lung adenocarcinoma regions. TCRdb itself ran the PCR reads through MiXCR, one entry per CDR3 protein. The repertoire holds more than 15,000 distinct CDR3 sequences, roughly 46% seen once, with roughly a fifth in the top ten. Source material: CD4+ T cells from the margin of a lung tumor. The source of these receptors is a male donor with lung adenocarcinoma. The CD4 and CD8 labels of this study may be unreliable. Both conserved end residues are part of each CDR3. A D gene is named only where the DNA matches it firmly. Size values are once, few and many counts, or a class for expanded clones, and some rows have none.

V gene	clone size	J gene	D gene	CDR3 DNA	CDR3 protein
TRBV27	.	TRBJ1-2	.	TGTGCCAGCAGTTCGCAGGGGTATGGCTACACCTTC	CASSSQGYGYTF
TRBV4-1	.	TRBJ1-2	TRBD1	TGCGCCAGCAGCCGCGGTCACTTAAGGGGGACAGGGGGCTTAGTTAACTATGGCTACACCTTC	CASSRGHLRGTGGLVNYGYTF
TRBV6-1	.	TRBJ2-1	TRBD1	TGTGCCAGCAGTGCCGGGACAGGGGATGAGCAGTTCTTC	CASSAGTGDEQFF
TRBV6-5	.	TRBJ2-2	.	TGTGCCAGCAGCTTATCAGGGGCCGGGGAGCTGTTTTTT	CASSLSGAGELFF
TRBV10-2	once	TRBJ2-6	.	TGCGCCACCACTTATCCTGGGGCCAACGACCAGACCTTC	CATTYPGANDQTF
TRBV30	many	TRBJ2-1	.	TGTGCCTGGGAACTTTGGGCCGGGAATGAGCAGTTCTTC	CAWELWAGNEQFF
TRBV18	many	TRBJ2-4	.	TGTGCCAGCTCACCGGCTCATACAGGGCTGGGAAACATTCAGTACTTC	CASSPAHTGLGNIQYF
TRBV29-1	few	TRBJ2-1	.	TGCAGCCTTACAAGGGGAGATTACAATGAGCAGTTCTTC	CSLTRGDYNEQFF
TRBV12-3/TRBV12-4	many	TRBJ2-1	TRBD2	TGTGCCAGCAGTACTGATTTTGCTAGCGGGACTAATGAGCAGTTCTTC	CASSTDFASGTNEQFF
TRBV7-2	few	TRBJ2-3	.	TGTGCCAGCAGCTTAGTTGCGCTTTCCCGGGATACGCAGTATTTT	CASSLVALSRDTQYF
TRBV6-4	few	TRBJ1-1	TRBD1	TGTGCCAGCAGTGACTCGACAGGGGGGGACACTGAAGCTTTCTTT	CASSDSTGGDTEAFF
TRBV6-1	many	TRBJ2-1	TRBD1	TGTGCCAGCAGTGTGGACAGGAACAATGAGCAGTTCTTC	CASSVDRNNEQFF
TRBV6-1	.	TRBJ2-5	TRBD2	TGTGCCGGGGGGGACGGGAACCCGGGCACAGAGACCCAGTACTTC	CAGGDGNPGTETQYF
TRBV6-4	.	TRBJ2-5	.	TGTGCGGGGCGTGGCGCCCGTGACCAAGAGACCCAGTACTTC	CAGRGARDQETQYF
TRBV11-3	many	TRBJ2-5	TRBD1	TGTGCCAGCAGCTTAGATATCGGGACAGCCGTCCCAGAGACCCAGTACTTC	CASSLDIGTAVPETQYF
TRBV25-1	.	TRBJ2-3	.	TGTGCCAGCAGTGAATTGGGGGGACCGGCCAAAGATACGCAGTATTTC	CASSELGGPAKDTQYF
TRBV10-1	medium-sized	TRBJ2-3	.	TGCGCCAGCAGTGAGCCCGGGACGAAAGGAGATACGCAGTATTTT	CASSEPGTKGDTQYF
TRBV6-1	medium-sized	TRBJ2-3	.	TGTGCCAGCGGAATCCGGGACTCGAGCACAGATACGCAGTATTTT	CASGIRDSSTDTQYF
TRBV11-3	many	TRBJ2-5	TRBD2	TGTGCCAGCAGCTCCTCCTGGGGGGGAGTGGAGACCCAGTACTTC	CASSSSWGGVETQYF
TRBV27	.	TRBJ2-4	TRBD2	TGTGGCAGCAGTTTAGGGGCGGGAGCCAAATATACGCAGTACTTC	CGSSLGAGAKYTQYF